Described below is a single T cell receptor (beta chain) sequence and its context. Antigen: not known. The germline V gene encodes CDR1 MDHEN and CDR2 SYDVKM. The CDR3 is 15 amino acids. The J segment lost 8 bases and the V segment lost 5 bases, leaving 10 bases of the junction unmatched. This sample stems from a study of graft-versus-host responses after intestinal transplantation. Overall study context: Each recipient received a multivisceral, liver-intestinal, or isolated intestinal graft.

Some clones are missing from TCRdb's copy, which holds only in-frame ones; the method was immunoSEQ multiplex PCR. This table holds more than 65,000 clones, around 82% found once. This specimen consisted of unstimulated CD4+ T cells sorted from spleen or lymph node cells, obtained before transplant. The V call is TRBV28, the J call TRBJ2-4; 9 bases match TRBD1. The receptor's source is a human donor who was the organ donor for an intestinal transplant. The CDR3 loop is CASSRPGTGLDIQYF. The CDR3 region has the DNA TGTGCCAGCAGTCGCCCCGGGACAGGGTTGGACATTCAGTACTTC.